This T cell receptor (beta chain) was retrieved from a study of T cell responses to AZD1222 COVID-19 vaccine. Study as a whole: Samples with a second dose at about 4 or about 12 weeks were pooled together.

To note about this clone: Antigen unknown.

The study's findings and limits: CD4 TCRs associated with vaccination spanned spike, dominating at 160-218 and 743-854. Donors skewed white British and female; clonal diversity was possibly underestimated.

Profiled with immunoSEQ multiplex PCR; TCRdb holds only in-frame clones, not every one. Of approximately 110,000 clones in the sample, 85% to 90% were seen once. V was pared by 5 bases and J by 4 bases, with 12 bases between. There are 13 residues in the CDR3. The germline CDR1 and CDR2 sequences are MNHEY and SMNVEV (reference sequence). Here the sequenced sample was peripheral blood, taken on day 0 of AZD1222 vaccination. The genes are TRBV27 and TRBJ2-7; D is unresolved. The source is an adult in good health. Here the CDR3 reads CASSPRRGYEQYF. CDR3 sequence (DNA): TGTGCCAGCAGTCCCCGAAGAGGATACGAGCAGTACTTC.